The T cell receptor beta chain under discussion was sequenced for a study of regulatory T cells in long-lasting Graves disease (dated by TCRdb to about 2021). Study-level background: Patients with newly diagnosed Graves' disease had been on antithyroid drugs for under 3 months. Peripheral blood TCR sequencing and RNA sequencing compared persistent Graves' disease patients with newly diagnosed Graves' disease patients. The study took place in China and was registered as a clinical trial. A total of around 35 samples underwent TCR sequencing, from some 13 patients with persistent Graves' disease and 20 patients with newly diagnosed Graves' disease.

This clonotype was seen many times. Its antigen is still unknown. Per-base quality was not reported, and no clone a single base away is much larger than it. This specimen's time point label, interpreted: newly diagnosed GD, antithyroid drugs for less than 3 months. RNA was extracted from PBMCs in TRIzol for both TCR sequencing and RNA sequencing. Graves' disease was diagnosed according to American Thyroid Association guidelines. Recruitment of patients was carried out at an endocrinology department in Xi'an, China. Each patient gave 8.5 to 9.5 milliliters of peripheral blood, collected in an EDTA anticoagulant tube. PBMCs were isolated by Ficoll Paque Plus density gradient separation without further T cell sorting. An Agilent 2100 Bioanalyzer and agarose gel were used to check RNA quality, and a NanoDrop 2000 was used to measure RNA concentration. Study-wide findings and limitations: More public clonotypes were shared among persistent patients (roughly 2,900) than among newly diagnosed patients (966). Peripheral blood alone was examined, since thyroid tissue, which constituted the primary lesion, could not be accessed. Sequencing and analysis were restricted to the TCR beta chain. As a limitation, the authors acknowledged that the small sample size may reduce accuracy. Lower TCR Shannon entropy and fewer highly expanded clones were observed in persistent Graves' disease patients than in newly diagnosed patients, which suggested clonal expansion. TRBV28, TRBJ1-2 and TRBJ2-5 were preferentially used in persistent disease, while TRBV20-1 and TRBJ2-1 were favored in newly diagnosed disease.

The CDR3 covers 16 residues, taking in both the cysteine and the phenylalanine. Of all the DNA, just the CDR3 is kept, 48 bases in frame from base 1. From a lookup of the germline V gene, CDR1 and CDR2 are KGHDR and SFDVKD. At the junction V is shortened by 4 bases and J by 5 bases; bases outside the gene matches: 11. Library generation was performed with multiplex PCR. Instrument on record: Illumina HiSeq 4000. iRepertoire HTBI primers and Arm-PCR amplification of CDR3 regions were used to construct TCR beta libraries. Gel purification was performed on PCR products prior to sequencing. The paper's processing steps were these. A total of 62 TRBV and under 15 TRBJ segments were identified across samples and were used for gene usage analysis of CDR3 amino acid clonotypes. COPE and FqMerger were used to merge the filtered high-quality paired reads into contigs. Contigs were aligned with BLAST to IMGT TRBV, TRBD and TRBJ reference genes, and CDR3 was defined per IMGT. Any clonotype with a frequency above 0.1% was classified as a highly expanded clone. Shannon entropy was used to measure repertoire diversity, and the Gini coefficient was used to measure V-J evenness. A clonotype was considered public if more than one individual shared it. TCRdb trimmed the raw reads at Q25, called clones with MiXCR and kept productive beta chains. Each entry is one CDR3 protein sequence, shown with its most common DNA and genes. TCRdb assigned the V and J calls; the authors' analysis was not used. This sample holds approximately 440,000 distinct CDR3 sequences; around 16% were observed only once. The ten largest clones add up to 12% of the sample.

The same data also went into a second study, on T cells in Graves' hyperthyroidism and ophthalmopathy. As the second paper documents: Stable Graves' hyperthyroidism was defined as no progression to ophthalmopathy during 18 months of follow-up. The hyperthyroidism patients were between 18 and 65 years old and newly diagnosed, with a disease duration of less than 2 months. Exclusion was applied to patients with uncontrolled infections, other autoimmune diseases, pregnancy or lactation. Clinical symptoms, serum thyroxine and TRAb, thyroid ultrasound, and orbital computed tomography formed the basis for the diagnoses. For the first round of RT-PCR on the TCR CDR3, the HTBI primer set was used together with the Qiagen OneStep RT-PCR kit. Blood samples also contained most of the expanded thyroid clonotypes (frequency above 0.001), which suggests that blood repertoires may reflect thyroid immune responses. Ophthalmopathy was separated from stable hyperthyroidism by a 13 V-J signature model, with 85% to 90% sensitivity and 81% to 83% specificity obtained in cross-validation and 80%/75% obtained in testing. During validation, the model predicted progression to ophthalmopathy a median of around six months ahead of onset, with roughly 65% sensitivity and about 75% specificity. TCR V-J signatures able to tell the groups apart were searched for in a discovery cohort of 90 to 100 patients, of whom approximately 40 had Graves' ophthalmopathy and about 55 had stable Graves' hyperthyroidism. Prospective prediction of ophthalmopathy was tested in an independent validation cohort consisting of fewer than 20 hyperthyroidism patients and some 17 patients who later progressed to ophthalmopathy. The 100 or so discovery patients were divided at random into training and test sets in a 7:3 ratio. In several Graves' hyperthyroidism patients, the study also compared T-cell repertoires from thyroid tissue with T-cell repertoires from blood. Following sampling, methimazole starting at 30 mg daily was given to hyperthyroidism patients, and high-dose intravenous methylprednisolone was given to ophthalmopathy patients. Libraries were constructed in a second round of multiplex PCR, after which size selection and purification were carried out. Paired-end sequencing of the libraries was performed with 100 bp reads on an Illumina HiSeq2000. SOAPnuke was used to process the raw data, with reads discarded if the reads contained adapters or uncalled bases, had a mean Phred below 15, or lacked an exact constant-primer or identifier match. COPE v1.2.5 was used to merge high-quality paired reads, and clonotypes were defined as unique nucleotide sequences. MiTCR v1.1 was used to align the clonotypes against IMGT TRBV, TRBD and TRBJ reference segments. Analysis was restricted to V-J combinations with a frequency above 0.0001, which covered about 99% of repertoires. A TCS score was defined as the ratio of F50 (clonal expansion) to E x V (chaos), with BLOSUM62-based TCRdist applied between CDR3 peptides within each V-J. Welch's t-statistics and random forest reduced approximately 520 V-J features to 10 to 15, which were used in a naive Bayes classifier (R e1071). Sample size was not statistically predetermined, and blinding of investigators to group allocation was not performed. The paper describes TCR Vbeta CDR3 sequencing of about 140 peripheral blood samples, made up of some 42 ophthalmopathy patients, 70 to 75 hyperthyroidism patients and some 17 progressor patients.

The chain is encoded by TRBV24-1 joined to TRBJ2-7, and 9 bases in between align with TRBD1. The sequencing here drew on peripheral blood mononuclear cells (PBMCs), taken at new diagnosis, from a patient treated with antithyroid drugs. The clonotype comes from a man between 40 and 49 years old with Graves disease. Donor details come from another sample of the same person, matched by shared clones. The bases read TGTGCCACCAGTGAGCCTGTGACAGGGGGTCCAGACGAGCAGTACTTC. It codes for CATSEPVTGGPDEQYF.